This T cell receptor (beta chain) emerged from a study of blood T cell repertoires in COVID-19. Study at large: Some COVID-19 samples were acute and others convalescent; all came from the United States, Italy and Spain.

Trimming removed 1 base at V and 7 bases at J, with 10 bases between. In germline, CDR1 is SGHTA, CDR2 FQGNSA. The CDR3 is 14 amino acids. Profiling relied on immunoSEQ multiplex PCR, and the TCRdb table lists in-frame clones only, not all of them. The sample gives over 70,000 clones, approximately 84% of which show up once; 6.3% is in the top ten. Sequencing was performed on peripheral blood. The receptor's source is a man aged 65-85 years with COVID-19, enrolled during active disease. This chain connects TRBV7-2 to TRBJ1-4, with a tentative D call TRBD1 (5 bases). The CDR3 DNA reads as TGTGCCAGCAGCTTAGAGGGGCGTGGTGAAAAACTGTTTTTT. This sequence encodes CASSLEGRGEKLFF.